This T cell receptor beta chain was retrieved from a study of blood T cell repertoires in COVID-19. Study processing details: The authors estimated nucleated cell counts from reference gene primer amplification. This table comes from immunoSEQ multiplex PCR, and its TCRdb copy is limited to in-frame clones, with some not included. V, J and clone size are those of that table, while D and trimming were read from the DNA. The sample consists of roughly 70,000 clones, approximately 92% of them appearing once. Losses at the gene ends were 6 bases for V and 0 bases for J; bases not matched to a gene: 2. CDR1 and CDR2 (germline): LNHDA, SQIVND (reference sequence). The CDR3 is 14 amino acids.

The sequence derives from a human donor with active COVID-19. The donor label of this sample is uncertain. Sequencing was carried out using peripheral blood. This sequence joins TRBV19 and TRBJ2-1; 7 bases are shared with TRBD2. This CDR3 is CASRRETSYNEQFF. The CDR3 DNA sequence: TGTGCCAGTAGGCGGGAGACCTCCTACAATGAGCAGTTCTTC.